This T cell receptor beta chain originates from a study of OX40 agonist ivuxolimab in advanced cancers. Across the whole study: Earlier treatment with anti-PD-1, anti-PD-L1 or anti-CTLA-4 was permitted, and approximately 38% had received some.

The method was immunoSEQ multiplex PCR; TCRdb's version includes in-frame clones alone and lacks a portion of them. This table has 40,000 to 50,000 clones, about 87% appearing once. The length of the CDR3 is 13 residues. V was clipped by 3 bases and J by 8 bases; unmatched bases: 3. Germline assignment: CDR1 KGHSY and CDR2 FQNENV. The V and J genes are TRBV16 and TRBJ1-2; 10 bases are shared with TRBD1. This sequence was found in an adult with an advanced solid tumor such as melanoma, head and neck, liver or kidney cancer. Sequences were derived from CD4+ or CD8+ T cells sorted from blood, sampled in a trial of the OX40 agonist ivuxolimab. The CDR3 protein is CASSHDRGLGYTF. Here the CDR3 DNA reads TGTGCCAGCAGCCATGACAGGGGGCTGGGCTACACCTTC.